These 20 T cell receptor beta chains were all obtained from the same sample, sequenced in a study of OX40 agonist ivuxolimab in advanced cancers. The protocol was immunoSEQ multiplex PCR, while the TCRdb copy is restricted to in-frame clones and leaves out a portion. The repertoire holds 65,000 to 85,000 clones, approximately 86% seen once, with over 2% in the top ten. The sequences come from CD4+ or CD8+ T cells sorted from blood, collected in a trial of the OX40 agonist ivuxolimab. The receptors originated from an adult with an advanced solid tumor such as melanoma, head and neck, liver or kidney cancer.

The chain carries TRBV4-3 and TRBJ2-7, with 8 nucleotides matching TRBD1. Trimming took 4 bases from V and 0 from J; bases not matched to a gene: 8. The CDR3 sequence is 16 residues long. The germline V gene has CDR1 LGHNA and CDR2 YSLEER. Here the CDR3 reads CASSPTLTGGSYEQYF. CDR3 bases: TGCGCCAGCAGCCCCACCTTAACAGGGGGCTCCTACGAGCAGTACTTC.

This chain connects TRBV6-6 to TRBJ2-5; 9 nucleotides line up with TRBD1. CDR1 is MNHNY and CDR2 is SVGAGI in the germline V gene (reference sequence). The CDR3 runs to 15 residues. Trimming removed 0 bases from V and 4 bases from J; junction bases left unmatched: 3. In DNA, the CDR3 is TGTGCCAGCAGTTACTCGGGGACAGGGACAGAGACCCAGTACTTC. It yields the protein CASSYSGTGTETQYF.

The rearrangement links TRBV19 to TRBJ1-4; D is ambiguous. There are 17 residues in the CDR3. Germline V gene sequence: CDR1 LNHDA, CDR2 SQIVND (reference sequence). V lost 8 bases to trimming and J lost 0 bases, with 19 bases between them. In DNA, the CDR3 is TGTGCCAGTTCCTTAGTCGACAACTCCACAACTAATGAAAAACTGTTTTTT. It encodes CASSLVDNSTTNEKLFF.

This sequence joins TRBV2 and TRBJ1-1; a weak D match, TRBD1 (6 bases). Trimming removed 4 bases from V and 2 bases from J, with 11 bases in between. The CDR3 contains 14 residues. Germline loops: CDR1 SNHLY, CDR2 FYNNEI. This CDR3 reads CASSAPGVNTEAFF. CDR3 coding DNA: TGTGCCAGCAGTGCCCCAGGGGTTAACACTGAAGCTTTCTTT.

This clone has more than one count but fewer than ten. CDR3 coding DNA: TGCGCCAGCAGCCAAACCCAACAGCGCTATGGCTACACCTTC. Translating gives CASSQTQQRYGYTF. The V call is TRBV4-3, the J call TRBJ1-2, with D unresolved. The CDR3 totals 14 residues. Germline V gives CDR1 LGHNA, CDR2 YSLEER. V lost 2 bases and J lost 4, with 11 bases in between.

The chain couples TRBV5-1 to TRBJ1-5; D remains ambiguous. The CDR3 is 15 residues long. V dropped 0 bases and J dropped 4 bases, with 11 bases sitting between them. CDR1 is SGHRS and CDR2 is YFSETQ in the germline V gene. CDR3 nucleotides: TGCGCCAGCAGCTTGGATGGCAGAGAAAATCAGCCCCAGCATTTT. Translation: CASSLDGRENQPQHF.

This rearrangement joins TRBV5-4 to TRBJ2-4; TRBD1 aligns across 8 bases. CDR1 is SGHNT and CDR2 is YYREEE in the germline V gene (reference sequence). V shed 2 bases and J 1 base; nucleotides not matched to a gene: 8. The CDR3 is 17 residues long. This chain's CDR3 is CASSFHGQGNAKNIQYF. The CDR3 nucleotides read TGTGCCAGCAGCTTCCACGGACAGGGAAACGCCAAAAACATTCAGTACTTC.

The chain carries TRBV19 and TRBJ1-5; 8 nucleotides match TRBD1. Germline V CDR1 and CDR2: LNHDA, SQIVND (reference sequence). The CDR3 has 17 amino acids. Germline trimming cut 5 bases from V and 6 bases from J; bases unmatched to any gene: 15. The CDR3, as DNA: TGTGCCAGTAGTCTATGGACAGGGAGGAAGGAAGGTCAGCCCCAGCATTTT. Protein product: CASSLWTGRKEGQPQHF.

J is TRBJ1-2 and V is TRBV27; 7 bases line up with TRBD1. V dropped 4 bases and J dropped 2; count of bases not matched to a gene: 4. The CDR3 is 14 residues long. In germline, CDR1 is MNHEY, CDR2 SMNVEV (reference sequence). This chain's CDR3 is CASSSRDSNYGYTF. For the CDR3, the DNA is TGTGCCAGCAGTTCCCGGGACAGCAACTATGGCTACACCTTC.

V gene TRBV7-8 combines with J gene TRBJ1-1, with D unresolved. CDR1 and CDR2 (germline): SGHVS, FQNEAQ. The CDR3 spans 18 residues. CDR3: CAATTSPWPATRNTEAFF. The CDR3 nucleotides read TGTGCGGCTACCACTAGCCCTTGGCCAGCAACACGTAACACTGAAGCTTTCTTT.

The V call is TRBV6-1, the J call TRBJ1-5; 9 nucleotides match TRBD1. The ends lost 7 bases at V and 7 bases at J; junction bases unmatched: 5. Germline V gene lookup returns CDR1 MNHNS and CDR2 SASEGT. The CDR3 length is 13 residues. The CDR3 here is CASNTDRGQPQHF. CDR3 nucleotide sequence: TGTGCCAGCAATACGGACAGGGGCCAGCCCCAGCATTTT.

The gene calls are TRBV7-2 and TRBJ2-5; 11 positions match TRBD2. From germline, CDR1 is SGHTA and CDR2 FQGNSA. The trim removed 4 bases at V and 1 base at J, leaving 8 bases unmatched. This CDR3 is 17 amino acids long. The CDR3 nucleotides are TGTGCCAGCAGCTGGGGGGGGACTAGCGGATTCCAAGAGACCCAGTACTTC. Amino acid sequence: CASSWGGTSGFQETQYF.

The table lists this clone with a count of one. For the CDR3, the DNA is TGCGCCAGCAGTTTTCGGACCGGCGCCCGGTCCAATGAGCAGTTCTTC. Amino acid sequence: CASSFRTGARSNEQFF. This chain connects TRBV5-1 to TRBJ2-1; D gene ambiguous. CDR3 length: 16 amino acids. CDR1 is SGHRS, CDR2 YFSETQ, per germline. The V end was cut by 5 bases, the J end by 6 bases, with 21 bases between. Using reference TRBV5-1 and TRBJ2-1 for the parts outside the CDR3, the full variable domain is KAGVTQTPRYLIKTRGQQVTLSCSPISGHRSVSWYQQTPGQGLQFLFEYFSETQRNKGNFPGRFSGRQFSNSRSEMNVSTLELGDSALYLCASSFRTGARSNEQFFGPGTRLTVL.

V and J are TRBV7-3 and TRBJ2-3; no clear D. Germline V lookup: CDR1 SGHTA, CDR2 FQGTGA. Trimming left V 2 bases short and J 4 bases short, with 7 bases between. The CDR3 covers 13 residues. The CDR3 region is CASSLGNADTQYF. The CDR3 nucleotides are TGTGCCAGCAGCTTAGGGAACGCAGATACGCAGTATTTT. Complete variable domain (other parts from reference TRBV7-3 and TRBJ2-3): GAGVSQTPSNKVTEKGKYVELRCDPISGHTALYWYRQSLGQGPEFLIYFQGTGAADDSGLPNDRFFAVRPEGSVSTLKIQRTERGDSAVYLCASSLGNADTQYFGPGTRLTVL.

The chain is built from TRBV19 and TRBJ2-5; D is unresolved. Germline CDR1 reads LNHDA; CDR2 reads SQIVND (reference sequence). CDR3 size: 13 residues. Trimming shortened V by 2 bases and J by 2 bases, and 6 bases separated the two germline ends. DNA for the CDR3: TGTGCCAGTAGTATAACACTGCAAGAGACCCAGTACTTC. Translating it yields CASSITLQETQYF.

The CDR3 loop is CASSQDRDPYNEQFF. Written as DNA, the CDR3 is TGCGCCAGCAGCCAGGACCGGGACCCTTACAATGAGCAGTTCTTC. The chain has TRBV4-3 and TRBJ2-1, with D tentatively TRBD1 or TRBD2 (5 bases each). CDR1 and CDR2 from the germline V gene are LGHNA and YSLEER. This CDR3 comprises 15 residues. Trimming cost V 3 bases and J 4 bases, with 13 bases left between them.

V and J are TRBV5-4 and TRBJ2-5; a possible D gene is TRBD1 (5 bases). This CDR3 is built from 13 residues. Germline V gives CDR1 SGHNT, CDR2 YYREEE (reference sequence). V shed 4 bases and J shed 6 bases, with 13 bases lying between them. For the CDR3, the DNA is TGTGCCAGCAGCATAGACAGCCAGCAGACCCAGTACTTC. Translation: CASSIDSQQTQYF. Based on the CDR3 plus reference TRBV5-4 and TRBJ2-5, the full variable domain is ETGVTQSPTHLIKTRGQQVTLRCSSQSGHNTVSWYQQALGQGPQFIFQYYREEENGRGNFPPRFSGLQFPNYSSELNVNALELDDSALYLCASSIDSQQTQYFGPGTRLLVL.

V usage is TRBV27 and J usage is TRBJ1-1; D remains ambiguous. Trimming removed 6 bases at V and 5 bases at J, with 10 bases between. The CDR3 sequence is 12 residues long. CDR1 and CDR2 from the germline V gene are MNHEY and SMNVEV (reference sequence). CDR3 sequence (DNA): TGTGCCAGCAGGACCCTCGGAACTGAAGCTTTCTTT. It specifies CASRTLGTEAFF.

The CDR3 here is CASRLTRFNEQFF. The DNA of the CDR3 is TGTGCCAGCAGGCTTACAAGATTCAATGAGCAGTTCTTC. The J gene is TRBJ2-1, the V gene TRBV6-5; no clear D gene. CDR1 and CDR2 from the germline V gene are MNHEY and SVGAGI. Trimming removed 6 bases at V and 6 bases at J, with 12 bases between. This CDR3 has 13 residues.

This CDR3 reads CASSFKGALHF. CDR3 in DNA: TGTGCCAGCAGCTTTAAAGGGGCCCTCCACTTT. The chain recombines TRBV5-6 with TRBJ1-6; tentatively, D is TRBD1 (5 bases). Trimming removed 2 bases at V and 14 bases at J, with 8 bases between. The CDR3 is made up of 11 amino acids. Germline assignment: CDR1 SGHDT and CDR2 YYEEEE.